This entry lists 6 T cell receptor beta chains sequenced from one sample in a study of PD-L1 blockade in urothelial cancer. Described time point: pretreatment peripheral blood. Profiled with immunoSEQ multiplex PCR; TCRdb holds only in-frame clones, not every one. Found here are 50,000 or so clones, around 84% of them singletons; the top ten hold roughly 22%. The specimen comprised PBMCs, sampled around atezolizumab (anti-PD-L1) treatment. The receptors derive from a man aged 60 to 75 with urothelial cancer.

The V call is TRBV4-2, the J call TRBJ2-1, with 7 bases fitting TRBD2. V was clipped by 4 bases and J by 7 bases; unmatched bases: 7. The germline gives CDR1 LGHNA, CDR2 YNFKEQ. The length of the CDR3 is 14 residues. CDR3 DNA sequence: TGTGCCAGCAGCCCGGGGCTAGCGGTTAATGAGCAGTTCTTC. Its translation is CASSPGLAVNEQFF.

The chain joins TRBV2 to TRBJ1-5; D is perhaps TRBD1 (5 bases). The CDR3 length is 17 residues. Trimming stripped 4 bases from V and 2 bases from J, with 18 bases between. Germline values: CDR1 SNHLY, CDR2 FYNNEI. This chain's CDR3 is CASSGGGPRSGNQPQHF. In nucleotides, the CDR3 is TGTGCCAGCAGTGGGGGGGGACCCAGGTCGGGCAATCAGCCCCAGCATTTT. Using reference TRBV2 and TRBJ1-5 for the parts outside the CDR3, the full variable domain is EPEVTQTPSHQVTQMGQEVILRCVPISNHLYFYWYRQILGQKVEFLVSFYNNEISEKSEIFDDQFSVERPDGSNFTLKIRSTKLEDSAMYFCASSGGGPRSGNQPQHFGDGTRLSIL.

The CDR3 protein is CASSDSRDRSPLHF. The CDR3 bases are TGTGCCAGCAGTGACTCCAGGGATCGATCACCCCTCCACTTT. The chain combines TRBV6-4 with TRBJ1-6; D is perhaps TRBD1 (5 bases). Trimming cost V 0 bases and J 10 bases, with 10 bases left between them. Per germline, CDR1 MRHNA and CDR2 SNTAGT. This CDR3 region has 14 residues.

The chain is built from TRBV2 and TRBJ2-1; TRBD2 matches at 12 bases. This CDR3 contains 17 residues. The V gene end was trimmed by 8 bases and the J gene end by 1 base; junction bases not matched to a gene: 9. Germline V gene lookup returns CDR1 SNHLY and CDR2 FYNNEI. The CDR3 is CASRPSGRAGSYNEQFF. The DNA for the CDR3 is TGTGCCAGCCGGCCTAGCGGGAGGGCCGGTTCCTACAATGAGCAGTTCTTC.

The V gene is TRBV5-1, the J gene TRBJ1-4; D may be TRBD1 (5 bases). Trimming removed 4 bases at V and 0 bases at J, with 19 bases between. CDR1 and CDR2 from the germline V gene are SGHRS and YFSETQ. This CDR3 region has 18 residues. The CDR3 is CASSLGRGAPTTNEKLFF. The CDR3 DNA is TGCGCCAGCAGCCTCGGTAGGGGTGCCCCTACAACTAATGAAAAACTGTTTTTT.

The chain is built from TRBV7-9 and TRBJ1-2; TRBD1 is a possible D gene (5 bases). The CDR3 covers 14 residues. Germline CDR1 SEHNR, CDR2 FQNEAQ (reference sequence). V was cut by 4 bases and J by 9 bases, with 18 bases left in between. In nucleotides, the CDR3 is TGTGCCAGCAGCTCCCCGGGGGGGGGAGATAGCTACACCTTC. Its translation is CASSSPGGGDSYTF.